This entry features one TCR beta chain sequence. Its target is unknown. These data are taken from a study of identical twins. Study-level results: Researchers reported weaker excess twin sharing in beta out-of-frame sequences. For zero-insertion analyses, partial confounding could come from invariant MAIT and iNKT cells.

A single record per CDR3 protein comes from TCRdb applying MiXCR to the 5' RACE reads. Of hundreds of thousands of distinct CDR3 sequences listed, more than 9% are singletons. The CDR3 runs 16 residues. The V gene lost 6 bases and the J gene lost 2 bases, with 23 bases spanning the gap. Germline V gene sequence: CDR1 SQVTM, CDR2 ANQGSEA. These data were likewise used in another study, on yellow fever vaccine responses in identical twins.

Sequencing input: PBMCs. The clonotype originates from a young woman in good health. The chain recombines TRBV29-1 with TRBJ2-7; perhaps TRBD2 as D (7 bases). The CDR3 sequence: CSVGGPTSAKAYEQYF. CDR3 in DNA: TGCAGCGTGGGGGGCCCCACTAGCGCCAAGGCCTACGAGCAGTACTTC.